Following are 20 T cell receptor beta chains from one sample sequenced in a study of T cell repertoires in cytomegalovirus infection (dated by TCRdb to between 2018 and 2021). Instrument used: Illumina HiSeq 1500. TCRdb reprocessed the public reads (quality trimming at Q25 with fastp, clone calling with MiXCR) and kept in-frame beta chains. A single entry per CDR3 protein holds the most common genes and DNA from its merged rows. The sample yields 310,000 or so distinct CDR3 sequences; around 25% were counted once. 14% of the sample rests with the top ten. Input material: PBMCs. All receptors derive from a human donor in good health (CMV status not recorded). Some clones in this sample may be carry-over from other donors' samples.

This clonotype occurred a few times. This rearrangement joins TRBV28 to TRBJ2-3; TRBD1 agrees at 9 bases. CDR1 and CDR2 from the germline V gene are MDHEN and SYDVKM. V trimming: 8 bases; J trimming: 0 bases; junction bases outside the gene matches: 24. The CDR3 is made up of 21 amino acids. The CDR3 sequence is CASSYPPGQGNLLASTDTQYF. The CDR3 DNA reads TGTGCCAGCTCCTATCCTCCGGGACAGGGTAATCTATTAGCTAGCACAGATACGCAGTATTTT.

Ten or more counts support this clonotype. The chain uses TRBV7-9 and TRBJ2-2; D is perhaps TRBD1 (6 bases). Germline CDR1 SEHNR, CDR2 FQNEAQ (reference sequence). CDR3 size: 15 residues. With 5 bases removed from V and 1 base from J, the gap between germline ends came to 11 bases. Written as DNA, the CDR3 is TGTGCCAGCAGCCCCCGGACAGTGAACACCGGGGAGCTGTTTTTT. Its translation is CASSPRTVNTGELFF.

The gene calls are TRBV19 and TRBJ2-7; D gene unclear. V dropped 4 bases and J dropped 7 bases, with 14 bases sitting between them. The germline gives CDR1 LNHDA, CDR2 SQIVND (reference sequence). CDR3 length: 13 residues. The CDR3: CASSTRAQGEQYF. DNA for the CDR3: TGTGCCAGTAGTACCCGGGCGCAAGGGGAGCAGTACTTC.

This rearrangement joins TRBV7-2 to TRBJ2-5, with 9 bases identical to TRBD2. The length of the CDR3 is 16 residues. In germline, CDR1 is SGHTA, CDR2 FQGNSA. Trimming at V came to 0 bases and at J to 7 bases, leaving 9 bases not matched to a gene. The DNA for the CDR3 is TGTGCCAGCAGCTTAGCGTTAGCGGGAGCCATGGGGACCCAGTACTTC. Encoded protein: CASSLALAGAMGTQYF.

This clonotype appeared a few times. The chain joins TRBV28 to TRBJ2-7, with a tentative D call TRBD1 (5 bases). The CDR3 is made up of 16 amino acids. The germline gives CDR1 MDHEN, CDR2 SYDVKM. V dropped 4 bases and J dropped 4 bases, with 20 bases sitting between them. CDR3 nucleotide sequence: TGTGCCAGCAGTTCGTCAGGGATCCCCCCTCTTTACGAGCAGTACTTC. Residues: CASSSSGIPPLYEQYF.

The chain uses TRBV11-2 and TRBJ1-4; possible D gene TRBD1, 5 bases. Trimming cost V 1 base and J 0 bases, with 9 bases left between them. Germline V gene data show CDR1 as SGHAT and CDR2 as FQNNGV. The CDR3 sequence is 16 residues long. CDR3 coding DNA: TGTGCCAGCAGCTTAGTTTCGACAGCAACTAATGAAAAACTGTTTTTT. This translates into CASSLVSTATNEKLFF.

This clonotype was seen a handful of times. The chain has TRBV28 and TRBJ1-5; D gene ambiguous. The CDR3 has 15 residues. Germline V gene lookup returns CDR1 MDHEN and CDR2 SYDVKM. The V end was cut by 5 bases, the J end by 0 bases, with 11 bases between. DNA of the CDR3: TGTGCCAGCAGTCCCCCGGGATATAGCAATCAGCCCCAGCATTTT. This gives the protein CASSPPGYSNQPQHF.

The chain uses TRBV20-1 and TRBJ2-3; 9 bases agree with TRBD1. The CDR3 covers 14 residues. V shed 6 bases, J shed 4 bases, and the junction held 8 bases outside the gene matches. In germline, CDR1 is DFQATT, CDR2 SNEGSKA (reference sequence). CDR3 sequence (DNA): TGCAGTGCCCCGGGACAGGGTGGGGCAGATACGCAGTATTTT. It codes for CSAPGQGGADTQYF.

The chain carries TRBV10-1 and TRBJ1-1, with D unclear. The V and J ends lost 6 bases and 0 bases respectively, with 14 bases between them. The length of the CDR3 is 15 residues. From germline, CDR1 is WNHNN and CDR2 SYGVQD (reference sequence). CDR3 nucleotides: TGCGCCAGCAGGGGCGTCCGAGGGATGAACACTGAAGCTTTCTTT. Its protein is CASRGVRGMNTEAFF.

The rearrangement joins TRBV28 to TRBJ2-5; no reliable D call. V was shortened by 2 bases and J by 2 bases, with 12 bases between the two germline ends. This CDR3 contains 15 residues. Per germline, CDR1 MDHEN and CDR2 SYDVKM. The CDR3 region has the DNA TGTGCCAGCAGTTTACCTGGCCTCGAGCAAGAGACCCAGTACTTC. Encoded protein: CASSLPGLEQETQYF.

This clonotype has ten or more counts. The chain combines TRBV7-2 with TRBJ2-5; D is undetermined. The germline V gene encodes CDR1 SGHTA and CDR2 FQGNSA. The ends were cut back, 5 bases at V and 0 bases at J, with 7 bases in the middle. This CDR3 spans 13 amino acids. CDR3 bases: TGTGCCAGCAGCATCCCCCACCAAGAGACCCAGTACTTC. It yields the protein CASSIPHQETQYF.

This clonotype was observed a few times. V and J are TRBV7-2 and TRBJ1-1, with TRBD1 identical over 10 bases. J lost 11 bases, V lost 0 bases, and 6 bases had no gene match. CDR1 and CDR2 (germline): SGHTA, FQGNSA. The CDR3 has 14 amino acids. Written as DNA, the CDR3 is TGTGCCAGCAGCTTAGCACGACAGGGGGCTTCCGCTTTCTTT. This gives the protein CASSLARQGASAFF.

V usage is TRBV7-2 and J usage is TRBJ2-5, with 9 bases that match TRBD2. Trimming took 0 bases from V and 5 from J; bases not matched to a gene: 7. Germline V gives CDR1 SGHTA, CDR2 FQGNSA. CDR3 length: 16 residues. CDR3 coding DNA: TGTGCCAGCAGCTTAGCGGGCGGGGGGGCCCTGGAGACCCAGTACTTC. This encodes CASSLAGGGALETQYF.

This clonotype was seen many times. The chain combines TRBV12-3 or TRBV12-4 with TRBJ2-3; 8 bases are a match to TRBD1. The length of the CDR3 is 14 residues. V trimming: 5 bases; J trimming: 2 bases; junction bases outside the gene matches: 3. This chain's CDR3 is CASSPGQATDTQYF. The CDR3 bases are TGTGCCAGCAGTCCGGGACAGGCCACAGATACGCAGTATTTT.

The J gene is TRBJ2-1, the V gene TRBV2; D may match TRBD1 or TRBD2 (6 bases each). Trimming took off 2 bases at V and 0 bases at J, with 17 bases between the two ends. The CDR3 is 18 amino acids. Germline V gene lookup returns CDR1 SNHLY and CDR2 FYNNEI. In DNA form, the CDR3 reads TGTGCCAGCAGTGAAAGGAGGGACAAACTCAGCTCCTACAATGAGCAGTTCTTC. It is translated as CASSERRDKLSSYNEQFF.

The genes are TRBV6-1 and TRBJ2-4, with 14 bases that match TRBD2. CDR3 size: 16 residues. Per germline, CDR1 MNHNS and CDR2 SASEGT. Trimming cost V 4 bases and J 5 bases; bases outside gene matches: 4. CDR3: CASSAGLAGEENIQYF. The CDR3, as DNA: TGTGCCAGCAGTGCGGGACTAGCGGGAGAGGAAAACATTCAGTACTTC.

At least ten counts were recorded for this clonotype. The gene calls are TRBV7-2 and TRBJ2-3; no reliable D call. This CDR3 spans 13 amino acids. V was shortened by 5 bases and J by 4 bases, with 10 bases between the two germline ends. In germline, CDR1 is SGHTA, CDR2 FQGNSA. The CDR3 protein is CASSRPPADTQYF. The DNA for the CDR3 is TGTGCCAGCAGCCGTCCTCCCGCAGATACGCAGTATTTT. Combining the CDR3 with reference TRBV7-2 and TRBJ2-3 gives the whole variable domain GAGVSQSPSNKVTEKGKDVELRCDPISGHTALYWYRQSLGQGLEFLIYFQGNSAPDKSGLPSDRFSAERTGGSVSTLTIQRTQQEDSAVYLCASSRPPADTQYFGPGTRLTVL.

This rearrangement joins TRBV7-9 to TRBJ2-7; D is unclear. V was pared by 1 base and J by 6 bases, with 13 bases between. CDR3 size: 14 residues. Germline-derived CDR1 and CDR2 are SEHNR and FQNEAQ (reference sequence). The CDR3 nucleotides are TGTGCCAGCAGCTTAGTTGGGGTTTCGGGCGAGCAGTACTTC. Its translation is CASSLVGVSGEQYF.

There are many counts of this clonotype. The gene calls are TRBV7-6 and TRBJ2-1; D might be TRBD1 (5 bases). This CDR3 is 14 amino acids long. Germline V gene sequence: CDR1 SGHVS, CDR2 FNYEAQ. Trimming took 1 base from V and 5 from J, leaving 9 bases between them. CDR3 residues: CASSLDWGNNEQFF. The CDR3 DNA is TGTGCCAGCAGCTTAGACTGGGGCAACAATGAGCAGTTCTTC.

A few counts support this clonotype. The CDR3 sequence: CSAISSTDTQYF. Here the CDR3 DNA reads TGCAGTGCCATCTCGAGCACAGATACGCAGTATTTT. The rearrangement uses TRBV20-1 and TRBJ2-3; D is unresolved. Trimming left V 6 bases short and J 0 bases short, with 7 bases between. Germline CDR1 is DFQATT and CDR2 is SNEGSKA (reference sequence). CDR3 length: 12 residues.